Shown below are 19 T cell receptor beta chains from a single sample sequenced in a study of blood T cell repertoires in COVID-19. Data came from immunoSEQ multiplex PCR; TCRdb stores just in-frame clones and leaves some out. The repertoire holds approximately 59,000 clones, roughly 81% seen once, with less than 20% in the top ten. Sequenced: peripheral blood. Every receptor here comes from a man older than 75 with acute or convalescent COVID-19.

The chain employs TRBV19 and TRBJ2-2, with D possibly matching TRBD2 (6 bases). The germline V and J ends were trimmed by 3 bases and 5 bases, with 25 bases remaining between them. The CDR3 has 19 residues. The V gene's germline CDR1 is LNHDA and CDR2 SQIVND (reference sequence). The CDR3 DNA reads TGTGCCAGTAGTATTGCGGGTGGGGACTTCTCGAGCCTAACCGGGGAGCTGTTTTTT. Encoded protein: CASSIAGGDFSSLTGELFF. The full variable domain, with the rest looked up from reference TRBV19 and TRBJ2-2, is DGGITQSPKYLFRKEGQNVTLSCEQNLNHDAMYWYRQDPGQGLRLIYYSQIVNDFQKGDIAEGYSVSREKKESFPLTVTSAQKNPTAFYLCASSIAGGDFSSLTGELFFGEGSRLTVL.

J is TRBJ2-2 and V is TRBV27; 8 bases are shared with TRBD1. The ends lost 4 bases at V and 5 bases at J; junction bases unmatched: 9. Looked up from germline, CDR1 is MNHEY and CDR2 is SMNVEV (reference sequence). CDR3 length: 16 residues. As DNA, the CDR3 is TGTGCCAGCAGTTCTTTCTACCGGACAGGGACCGGGGAGCTGTTTTTT. Translating it yields CASSSFYRTGTGELFF.

The chain couples TRBV5-1 to TRBJ2-3; D unclear. Germline loops: CDR1 SGHRS, CDR2 YFSETQ. V was cut by 3 bases and J by 0 bases, with 11 bases left in between. This CDR3 contains 15 residues. The DNA of the CDR3 is TGCGCCAGCAGCTACCGCCTACCGAGCACAGATACGCAGTATTTT. Residues: CASSYRLPSTDTQYF.

V usage is TRBV28 and J usage is TRBJ1-6; possible D gene TRBD1, 5 bases. The V and J ends lost 1 base and 10 bases respectively, with 11 bases between them. The CDR3 totals 14 residues. Germline CDR1 is MDHEN and CDR2 is SYDVKM. The DNA for the CDR3 is TGTGCCAGCAGTTTATTCAGGGTAGGATCACCCCTCCACTTT. Its translation is CASSLFRVGSPLHF.

J is TRBJ2-7 and V is TRBV28; the match to TRBD2 covers 9 bases. Germline V gene data show CDR1 as MDHEN and CDR2 as SYDVKM. With 2 bases clipped from V and 3 bases from J, the junction kept 5 bases outside the gene matches. CDR3 length: 15 residues. The CDR3 protein is CASSLPPTSGYEQYF. For the CDR3, the DNA is TGTGCCAGCAGTTTACCCCCGACTAGCGGCTACGAGCAGTACTTC.

The chain links TRBV5-6 to TRBJ2-1; TRBD2 agrees at 8 bases. The germline CDR1 and CDR2 sequences are SGHDT and YYEEEE. With V trimmed by 4 bases and J by 5 bases, 8 bases remained unmatched. CDR3 length: 15 amino acids. This CDR3 reads CASSRRLASDNEQFF. For the CDR3, the DNA is TGTGCCAGCAGCAGAAGACTAGCGTCTGACAATGAGCAGTTCTTC.

The V call is TRBV5-5, the J call TRBJ2-1, with D perhaps matching TRBD1 (5 bases). V was trimmed by 0 bases and J by 7 bases, leaving 14 bases between them. CDR1 is SGHKS, CDR2 YYEKEE, per germline (reference sequence). CDR3 size: 15 residues. The CDR3 DNA reads as TGTGCCAGCAGCTTGGGCGGTAACAGGATGAATGAGCAGTTCTTC. Residues: CASSLGGNRMNEQFF.

The chain combines TRBV2 with TRBJ1-4; weak D call: TRBD1 (6 bases). The germline CDR1 and CDR2 sequences are SNHLY and FYNNEI. V dropped 0 bases and J dropped 7 bases, with 12 bases sitting between them. The CDR3 loop spans 15 amino acids. The CDR3, as DNA: TGTGCCAGCAGTGAAGCGACACAGGGCGGTGAAAAACTGTTTTTT. This translates into CASSEATQGGEKLFF.

The chain links TRBV7-9 to TRBJ1-3; 9 nucleotides align to TRBD1. V lost 6 bases to trimming and J lost 5 bases; unmatched junction nucleotides: 11. CDR1 is SEHNR, CDR2 FQNEAQ, per germline (reference sequence). This CDR3 has 16 residues. The CDR3 DNA sequence: TGTGCCAGCAGTTCTTCTACCGGGACAGGGCGAAACACCATATATTTT. Translating gives CASSSSTGTGRNTIYF. The full variable domain, with the rest looked up from reference TRBV7-9 and TRBJ1-3, is DTGVSQNPRHKITKRGQNVTFRCDPISEHNRLYWYRQTLGQGPEFLTYFQNEAQLEKSRLLSDRFSAERPKGSFSTLEIQRTEQGDSAMYLCASSSSTGTGRNTIYFGEGSWLTVV.

The chain uses TRBV29-1 and TRBJ2-2, with D possibly matching TRBD1 (6 bases). Between the trimmed V and J ends, which lost 6 bases and 4 bases, there was a span of 12 bases. Germline CDR1 is SQVTM and CDR2 is ANQGSEA. CDR3 length equals 13 residues. CDR3 DNA: TGCAGCGTAGCTCACAGGGTCACCGGGGAGCTGTTTTTT. Translation: CSVAHRVTGELFF.

This chain joins TRBV18 and TRBJ1-5; D possibly corresponds to TRBD1 (6 bases). CDR1 KGHSH and CDR2 LQKENI come from the germline V gene. Trimming took off 6 bases at V and 1 base at J, with 16 bases between the two ends. CDR3 length: 16 amino acids. CDR3 bases: TGTGCCAGCTCTCTGAGCGGGACACAAAGCAATCAGCCCCAGCATTTT. Translation: CASSLSGTQSNQPQHF.

In this sample, this clone turned up once. The chain links TRBV15 to TRBJ2-5; 9 nucleotides line up with TRBD2. The CDR3 is 17 residues long. Germline V gene lookup returns CDR1 LNHNV and CDR2 YYDKDF (reference sequence). J lost 5 bases, V lost 3 bases, and 13 bases had no gene match. CDR3 bases: TGTGCCACCAGCAGCCCTCTGCTGGCGGGAGGGCGGGAGACCCAGTACTTC. Protein sequence: CATSSPLLAGGRETQYF.

The chain has TRBV7-2 and TRBJ1-2, with D possibly matching TRBD1 (6 bases). The CDR3 runs to 14 residues. V was cut by 1 base and J by 7 bases, with 13 bases left in between. The germline V gene has CDR1 SGHTA and CDR2 FQGNSA. The CDR3 region has the DNA TGTGCCAGCAGCTTAGACGCAGGGGTTAGTGGCTACACCTTC. Its protein product is CASSLDAGVSGYTF.

The gene calls are TRBV20-1 and TRBJ2-7, with 7 bases fitting TRBD1. J lost 0 bases, V lost 3 bases, and 8 bases had no gene match. CDR3 length: 15 amino acids. Looked up from germline, CDR1 is DFQATT and CDR2 is SNEGSKA (reference sequence). CDR3 in amino acids: CSASGGQSFSYEQYF. The CDR3 DNA reads TGCAGTGCTAGTGGGGGACAGAGTTTCTCCTACGAGCAGTACTTC.

V is TRBV7-6 and J is TRBJ2-2, with 7 bases matching TRBD2. The CDR3 loop spans 17 amino acids. The germline V gene has CDR1 SGHVS and CDR2 FNYEAQ. The trim removed 5 bases at V and 1 base at J, leaving 10 bases unmatched. CDR3 in amino acids: CASSLRAGGGNTGELFF. The CDR3 region has the DNA TGTGCCAGCAGCCTTCGGGCGGGCGGGGGGAACACCGGGGAGCTGTTTTTT.

The chain has TRBV5-6 and TRBJ2-4, with a tentative D call TRBD1 (6 bases). Germline V lookup: CDR1 SGHDT, CDR2 YYEEEE. The CDR3 is made up of 18 amino acids. The ends were cut back, 2 bases at V and 2 bases at J, with 20 bases in the middle. CDR3 coding DNA: TGTGCCAGCAGCTTCCTCAGGGGCTCCTTCTCATCCAAAAACATTCAGTACTTC. Protein sequence: CASSFLRGSFSSKNIQYF.

The J gene is TRBJ1-2, the V gene TRBV19; D is unclear. Germline V gene data show CDR1 as LNHDA and CDR2 as SQIVND (reference sequence). Deletions cut 8 bases from V and 3 bases from J, with 7 bases between. The CDR3 loop spans 11 amino acids. The CDR3 region has the DNA TGTGCCAGTCGGCGGGACTATGGCTACACCTTC. Its protein is CASRRDYGYTF.

This chain uses TRBV27 with TRBJ1-2; 9 bases map to TRBD1. The J segment lost 8 bases and the V segment lost 6 bases, leaving 16 bases of the junction unmatched. CDR1 and CDR2 (germline): MNHEY, SMNVEV (reference sequence). This CDR3 spans 16 amino acids. The CDR3, as DNA: TGTGCCAGCAGACACACCACAGGGGGCGCAGACTTGGGCTACACCTTC. Its protein product is CASRHTTGGADLGYTF.

The J gene is TRBJ2-5, the V gene TRBV6-2 or TRBV6-3; 8 bases fit TRBD2. Germline trimming cut 0 bases from V and 5 bases from J; bases unmatched to any gene: 11. CDR3 size: 17 residues. Germline V gene data show CDR1 as MNHEY and CDR2 as SVGEGT. CDR3 sequence reads: CASSYSGRWTSQETQYF. The CDR3 bases are TGTGCCAGCAGTTACTCGGGGAGATGGACTAGCCAGGAGACCCAGTACTTC.